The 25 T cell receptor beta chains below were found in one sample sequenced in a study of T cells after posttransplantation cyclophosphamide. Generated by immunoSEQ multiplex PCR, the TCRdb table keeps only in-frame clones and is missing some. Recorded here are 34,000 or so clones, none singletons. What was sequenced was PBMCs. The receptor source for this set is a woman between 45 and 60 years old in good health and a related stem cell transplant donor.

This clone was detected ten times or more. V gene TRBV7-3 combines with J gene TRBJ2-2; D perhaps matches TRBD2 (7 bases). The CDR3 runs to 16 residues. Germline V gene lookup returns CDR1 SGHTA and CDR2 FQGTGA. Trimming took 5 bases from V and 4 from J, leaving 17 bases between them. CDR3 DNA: TGTGCCAGCAGCAAATTCGGGGGGCAAGTCACCGGGGAGCTGTTTTTT. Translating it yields CASSKFGGQVTGELFF.

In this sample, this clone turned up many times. This chain's CDR3 is CASSLHSGQGLFF. The CDR3 nucleotides are TGCGCCAGCAGCCTTCACTCCGGGCAGGGACTGTTTTTT. The rearrangement joins TRBV5-1 to TRBJ1-4; possible D gene TRBD1, 5 bases. This CDR3 contains 13 residues. V was clipped by 4 bases and J by 13 bases, with 17 bases between them. CDR1 and CDR2 from the germline V gene are SGHRS and YFSETQ.

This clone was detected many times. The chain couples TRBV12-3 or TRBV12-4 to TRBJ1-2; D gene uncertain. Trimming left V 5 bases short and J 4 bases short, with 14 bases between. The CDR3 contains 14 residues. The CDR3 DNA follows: TGTGCCAGCAGTCCCTCTAGGTTTAGCTATGGCTACACCTTC. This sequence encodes CASSPSRFSYGYTF.

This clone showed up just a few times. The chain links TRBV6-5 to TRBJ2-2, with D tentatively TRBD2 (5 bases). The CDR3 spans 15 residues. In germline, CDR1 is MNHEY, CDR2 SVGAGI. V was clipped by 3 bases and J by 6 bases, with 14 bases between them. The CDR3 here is CASSYIRKAAGELFF. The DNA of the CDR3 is TGTGCCAGCAGTTATATAAGGAAAGCGGCCGGGGAGCTGTTTTTT.

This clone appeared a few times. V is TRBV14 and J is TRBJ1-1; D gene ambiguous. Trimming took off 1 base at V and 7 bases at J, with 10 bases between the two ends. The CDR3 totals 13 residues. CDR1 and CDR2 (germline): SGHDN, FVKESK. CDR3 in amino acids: CASSQGAVGEAFF. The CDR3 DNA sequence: TGTGCCAGCAGCCAAGGAGCGGTGGGTGAAGCTTTCTTT.

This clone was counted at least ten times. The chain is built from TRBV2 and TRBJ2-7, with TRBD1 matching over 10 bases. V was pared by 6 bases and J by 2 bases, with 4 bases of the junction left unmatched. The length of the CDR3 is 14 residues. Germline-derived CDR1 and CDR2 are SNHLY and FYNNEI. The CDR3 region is CASSPGTGAYEQYF. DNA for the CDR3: TGTGCCAGCAGCCCCGGGACAGGGGCCTACGAGCAGTACTTC.

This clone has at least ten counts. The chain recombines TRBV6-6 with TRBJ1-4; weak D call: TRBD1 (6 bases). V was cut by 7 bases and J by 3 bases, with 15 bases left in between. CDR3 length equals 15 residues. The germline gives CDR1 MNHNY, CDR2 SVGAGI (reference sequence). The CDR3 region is CASTKDRGSNEKLFF. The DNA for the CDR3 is TGTGCCAGCACGAAAGATAGGGGGTCTAATGAAAAACTGTTTTTT.

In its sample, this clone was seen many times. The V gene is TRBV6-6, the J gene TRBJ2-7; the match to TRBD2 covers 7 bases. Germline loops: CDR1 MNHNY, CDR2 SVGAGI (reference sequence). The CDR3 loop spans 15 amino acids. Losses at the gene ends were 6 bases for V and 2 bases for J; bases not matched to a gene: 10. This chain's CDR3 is CASSIWGGGTYEQYF. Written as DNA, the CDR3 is TGTGCCAGCAGCATTTGGGGGGGAGGGACCTACGAGCAGTACTTC.

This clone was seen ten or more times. As DNA, the CDR3 is TGTGCCAGCAGCTTGTCCGACAGGTCCTATGGCTACACCTTC. This encodes CASSLSDRSYGYTF. The chain uses TRBV5-5 and TRBJ1-2; D is perhaps TRBD1 (6 bases). The CDR3 length is 14 residues. CDR1 is SGHKS, CDR2 YYEKEE, per germline (reference sequence). Between the trimmed V and J ends, which lost 1 base and 4 bases, there was a span of 11 bases.

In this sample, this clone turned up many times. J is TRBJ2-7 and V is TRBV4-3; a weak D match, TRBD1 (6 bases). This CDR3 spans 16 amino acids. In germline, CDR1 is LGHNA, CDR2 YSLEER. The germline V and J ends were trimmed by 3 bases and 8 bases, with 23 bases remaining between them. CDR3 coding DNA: TGCGCCAGCAGCCAGGGGGCCGGGGTGGGCAGCGCCCAGCAGTACTTC. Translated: CASSQGAGVGSAQQYF.

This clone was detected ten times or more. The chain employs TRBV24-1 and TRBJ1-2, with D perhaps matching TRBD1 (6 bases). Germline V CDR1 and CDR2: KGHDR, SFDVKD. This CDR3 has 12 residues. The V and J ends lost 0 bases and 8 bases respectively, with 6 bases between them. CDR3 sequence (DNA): TGTGCCACCAGTGATTTGACAGGGGGCTACACCTTC. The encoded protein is CATSDLTGGYTF.

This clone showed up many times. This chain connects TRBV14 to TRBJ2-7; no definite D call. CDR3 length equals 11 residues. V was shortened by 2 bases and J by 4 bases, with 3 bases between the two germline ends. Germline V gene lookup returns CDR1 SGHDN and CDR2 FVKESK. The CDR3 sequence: CASSQSYEQYF. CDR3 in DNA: TGTGCCAGCAGCCAATCTTACGAGCAGTACTTC.

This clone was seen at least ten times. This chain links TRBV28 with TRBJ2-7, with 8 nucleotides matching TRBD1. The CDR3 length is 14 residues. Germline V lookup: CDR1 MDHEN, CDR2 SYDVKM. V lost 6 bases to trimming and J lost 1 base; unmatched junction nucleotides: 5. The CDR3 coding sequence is TGTGCCAGCAGGTTTGGACAGGGTTCCTACGAGCAGTACTTC. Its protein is CASRFGQGSYEQYF.

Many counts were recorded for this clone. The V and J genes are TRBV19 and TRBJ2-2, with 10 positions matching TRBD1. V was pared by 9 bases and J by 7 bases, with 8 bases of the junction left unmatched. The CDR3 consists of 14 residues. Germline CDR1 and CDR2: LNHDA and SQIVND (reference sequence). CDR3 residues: CASDRGRRVGELFF. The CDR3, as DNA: TGTGCCAGCGACAGGGGGCGCCGCGTCGGGGAGCTGTTTTTT.

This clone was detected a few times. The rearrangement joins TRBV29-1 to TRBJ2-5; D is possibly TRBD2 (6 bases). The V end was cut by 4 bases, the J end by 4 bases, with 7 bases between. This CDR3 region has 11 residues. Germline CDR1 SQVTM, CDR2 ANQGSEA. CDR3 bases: TGCAGCGTTGGGGACTCAGAGACCCAGTACTTC. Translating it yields CSVGDSETQYF.

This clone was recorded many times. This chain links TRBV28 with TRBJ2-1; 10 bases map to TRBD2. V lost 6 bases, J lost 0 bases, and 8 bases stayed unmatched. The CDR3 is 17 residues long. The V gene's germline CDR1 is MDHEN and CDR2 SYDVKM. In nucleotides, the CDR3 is TGTGCCAGCAGCCCCGACCGGACTAGCGGCTCCTACAATGAGCAGTTCTTC. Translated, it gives CASSPDRTSGSYNEQFF.

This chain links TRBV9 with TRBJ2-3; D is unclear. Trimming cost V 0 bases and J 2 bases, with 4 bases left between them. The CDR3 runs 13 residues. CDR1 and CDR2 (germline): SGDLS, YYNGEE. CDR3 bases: TGTGCCAGCAGCGTAGCCTACACAGATACGCAGTATTTT. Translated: CASSVAYTDTQYF.

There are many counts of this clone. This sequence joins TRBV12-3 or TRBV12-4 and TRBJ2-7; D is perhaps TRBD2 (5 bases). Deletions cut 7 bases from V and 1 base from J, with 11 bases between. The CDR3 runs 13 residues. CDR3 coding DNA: TGTGCCAGCACCTTTAGCGTTTCCTACGAGCAGTACTTC. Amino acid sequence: CASTFSVSYEQYF.

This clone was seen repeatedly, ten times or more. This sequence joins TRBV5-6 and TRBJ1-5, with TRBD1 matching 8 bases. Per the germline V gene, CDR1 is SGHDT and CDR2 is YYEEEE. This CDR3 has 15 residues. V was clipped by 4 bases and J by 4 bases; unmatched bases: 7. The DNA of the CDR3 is TGTGCCAGCAGCATACGGACAGGGAATAATCAGCCCCAGCATTTT. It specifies CASSIRTGNNQPQHF. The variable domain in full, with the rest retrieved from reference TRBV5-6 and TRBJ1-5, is DAGVTQSPTHLIKTRGQQVTLRCSPKSGHDTVSWYQQALGQGPQFIFQYYEEEERQRGNFPDRFSGHQFPNYSSELNVNALLLGDSALYLCASSIRTGNNQPQHFGDGTRLSIL.

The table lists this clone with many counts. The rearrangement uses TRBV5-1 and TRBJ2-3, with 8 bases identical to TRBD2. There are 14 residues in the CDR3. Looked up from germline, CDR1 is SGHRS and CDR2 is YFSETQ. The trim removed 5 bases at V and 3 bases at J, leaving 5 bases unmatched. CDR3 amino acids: CASRGAGETDTQYF. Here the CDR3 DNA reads TGCGCCAGCAGAGGAGCGGGAGAGACAGATACGCAGTATTTT.

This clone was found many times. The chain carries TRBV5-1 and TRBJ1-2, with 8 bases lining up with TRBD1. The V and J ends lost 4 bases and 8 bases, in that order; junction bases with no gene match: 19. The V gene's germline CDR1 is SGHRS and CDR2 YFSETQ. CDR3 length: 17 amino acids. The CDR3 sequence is CASSAHAEGQAFGGYTF. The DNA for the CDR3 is TGCGCCAGCAGCGCCCACGCCGAGGGACAGGCTTTCGGCGGCTACACCTTC.

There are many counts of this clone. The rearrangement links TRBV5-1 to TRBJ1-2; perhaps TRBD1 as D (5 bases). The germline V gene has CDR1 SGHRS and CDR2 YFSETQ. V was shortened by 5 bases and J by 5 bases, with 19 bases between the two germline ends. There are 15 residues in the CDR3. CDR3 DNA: TGCGCCAGCAGTCTAAAGCCTGGGACTGAATATGGCTACACCTTC. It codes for CASSLKPGTEYGYTF.

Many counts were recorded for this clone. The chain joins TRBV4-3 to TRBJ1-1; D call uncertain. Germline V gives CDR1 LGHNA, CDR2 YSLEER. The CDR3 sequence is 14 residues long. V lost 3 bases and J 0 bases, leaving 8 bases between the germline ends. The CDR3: CASSHANLNTEAFF. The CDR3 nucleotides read TGCGCCAGCAGCCACGCGAATTTGAACACTGAAGCTTTCTTT.

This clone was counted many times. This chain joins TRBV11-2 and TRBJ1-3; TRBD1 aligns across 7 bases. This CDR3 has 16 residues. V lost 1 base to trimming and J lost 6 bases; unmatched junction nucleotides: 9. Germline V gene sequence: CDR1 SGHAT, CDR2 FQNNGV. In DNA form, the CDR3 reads TGTGCCAGCAGCTTAGTCGCGGCAGGGGGACCAAACACCATATATTTT. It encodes CASSLVAAGGPNTIYF. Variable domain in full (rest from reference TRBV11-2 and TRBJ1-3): EAGVAQSPRYKIIEKRQSVAFWCNPISGHATLYWYQQILGQGPKLLIQFQNNGVVDDSQLPKDRFSAERLKGVDSTLKIQPAKLEDSAVYLCASSLVAAGGPNTIYFGEGSWLTVV.

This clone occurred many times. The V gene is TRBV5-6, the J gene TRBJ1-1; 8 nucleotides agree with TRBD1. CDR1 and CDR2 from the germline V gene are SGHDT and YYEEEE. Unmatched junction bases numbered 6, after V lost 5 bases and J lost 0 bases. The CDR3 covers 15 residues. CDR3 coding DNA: TGTGCCAGCAGTTTAGACAGGGGTGTGAACACTGAAGCTTTCTTT. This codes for CASSLDRGVNTEAFF. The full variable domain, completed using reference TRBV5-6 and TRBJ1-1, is DAGVTQSPTHLIKTRGQQVTLRCSPKSGHDTVSWYQQALGQGPQFIFQYYEEEERQRGNFPDRFSGHQFPNYSSELNVNALLLGDSALYLCASSLDRGVNTEAFFGQGTRLTVV.